This TCR beta chain was sequenced in a study of shared T cell receptors in the human thymus. J lost 5 bases, V lost 6 bases, and 5 bases had no gene match. The CDR3 covers 13 residues. Germline CDR1 reads MNHEY; CDR2 reads SVGAGI. Measured with immunoSEQ multiplex PCR; TCRdb has only the in-frame clones, and not every one. The table shows hundreds of thousands of clones, with about 90% occurring only once. These records were also assigned to another study, of human thymus T cells.

The sequence was obtained from a boy younger than two with a congenital heart defect. The chain recombines TRBV6-5 with TRBJ2-7; 9 nucleotides match TRBD1. The material sequenced was thymocytes. The CDR3 spells CASRGQGTHEQYF. The CDR3 DNA follows: TGTGCCAGCAGGGGACAGGGTACCCACGAGCAGTACTTC.